The rows below give T cell receptor beta chains drawn from one sample of a study of blood T cell repertoires in COVID-19. Sequencing was performed with immunoSEQ multiplex PCR; in TCRdb, only in-frame clones are kept and a portion is missing. The sample records about 28,000 clones, roughly 90% being singletons. Material: peripheral blood. These TCRs come from a man in his 60s with active COVID-19. The CDR3 runs from the conserved cysteine through the conserved F or W. A D gene is named only where the DNA matches it firmly. Some rows have no size entry. The others give once, few or many, or a class for an expanded clone.

j_call	clone_size	v_call	d_call	cdr3_nt	cdr3_aa
TRBJ1-5	few	TRBV7-8	-	TGTGCCAGCAGCGGACAGATTCATAGCAATCAGCCCCAGCATTTT	CASSGQIHSNQPQHF
TRBJ1-5	few	TRBV7-2	-	TGTGCCAGCAGCTCTCGTAATCAGCCCCAGCATTTT	CASSSRNQPQHF
TRBJ1-1	-	TRBV3-1/TRBV3-2	-	TGTGCCAGCAGCCAGGGGGCCGTCACTGAAGCTTTCTTT	CASSQGAVTEAFF
TRBJ2-1	-	TRBV19	TRBD2	TGTGCCAGTAGTTTAGCGGGGGGGCCAGGCAATGAGCAGTTCTTC	CASSLAGGPGNEQFF
TRBJ2-7	-	TRBV6-5	TRBD1	TGTGCCAGCAGTTACACGCAGACAGGGTCCTACGAGCAGTACTTC	CASSYTQTGSYEQYF
TRBJ2-1	-	TRBV7-3	-	TGTGCCAGCAGCTTATATGTTTCAGACAATGAGCAGTTCTTC	CASSLYVSDNEQFF
TRBJ2-7	-	TRBV3-1/TRBV3-2	-	TGTGCCAGCAGCCAAGGAGGTCTCCTCTCCTACGAGCAGTACTTC	CASSQGGLLSYEQYF
TRBJ2-1	-	TRBV19	-	TGTGCCAGTCAGGGTTTGTTGTACAATGAGCAGTTCTTC	CASQGLLYNEQFF
TRBJ2-2	-	TRBV3-1/TRBV3-2	TRBD2	TGTGCCAGCAGACCTCTAGCGGGGGGAATAGCCGGGGAGCTGTTTTTT	CASRPLAGGIAGELFF
TRBJ2-3	-	TRBV5-1	TRBD2	TGCGCCAGCAGGATGGTGGCGGGGGGGAGCACAGATACGCAGTATTTT	CASRMVAGGSTDTQYF
TRBJ2-7	-	TRBV5-4	TRBD1	TGTGCCAGCAGCCCCTCGGACAGGGGGCTCTACGAGCAGTACTTC	CASSPSDRGLYEQYF
TRBJ1-4	-	TRBV19	-	TGTGCCAGTAGTATTCAGAGGAATGAAAAACTGTTTTTT	CASSIQRNEKLFF
TRBJ2-3	-	TRBV3-1/TRBV3-2	-	TGTGCCAGCAGCCAAGATCTGCGCGGCACAGATACGCAGTATTTT	CASSQDLRGTDTQYF
TRBJ1-2	-	TRBV6-1	-	TGTGCCAGCAGTGAATTCAGACAGTATGGCTACACCTTC	CASSEFRQYGYTF
TRBJ2-7	-	TRBV19	-	TGTGCCAGTAGTAAGAAGATCGACCGGACTTACGAGCAGTACTTC	CASSKKIDRTYEQYF
TRBJ2-1	-	TRBV19	-	TGTGCCAGTAGTAGCGGGACCCTCAGAAAAAACAATGAGCAGTTCTTC	CASSSGTLRKNNEQFF
TRBJ1-5	-	TRBV19	-	TGTGCCAGTAGTATAGCTGGGGGCCGGCAGCCCCAGCATTTT	CASSIAGGRQPQHF
TRBJ1-5	-	TRBV27	-	TGTGCCAGCAGTTTTTGGGCAGGCGCAAACAATCAGCCCCAGCATTTT	CASSFWAGANNQPQHF
TRBJ1-1	-	TRBV13	-	TGTGCCAGCAGCGGAGGAATGAACACTGAAGCTTTCTTT	CASSGGMNTEAFF
TRBJ1-4	-	TRBV12-2	-	TGTGCAAGTCGCTTAGTCCGGGGACACAGTAATGAAAAACTGTTTTTT	CASRLVRGHSNEKLFF
TRBJ1-3	-	TRBV6-6	-	TGTGCCAGCAGTGCACTGAGCTCTGGAAACACCATATATTTT	CASSALSSGNTIYF
TRBJ1-3	-	TRBV29-1	TRBD1	TGCAGCGTTGGGGGACAGGGGGAGAGCTCTGGAAACACCATATATTTT	CSVGGQGESSGNTIYF
TRBJ1-5	-	TRBV16	-	TGTGCCAGCAGCCAATGGGCCCCTACAAGCAATCAGCCCCAGCATTTT	CASSQWAPTSNQPQHF
TRBJ2-7	-	TRBV20-1	TRBD2	TGCAGTGCTAGGGCGGGGGTCGAGCAGTACTTC	CSARAGVEQYF
TRBJ2-1	-	TRBV18	-	TGTGCCAGCTCCACAGGGTTGAACAATGAGCAGTTCTTC	CASSTGLNNEQFF
TRBJ2-1	-	TRBV11-2	-	TGTGCCAGCAGACAGGGAACATATGAGCAGTTCTTC	CASRQGTYEQFF
TRBJ2-7	-	TRBV5-1	-	TGCGCCAGCAGCTTCAGGGGTGGATCCTACGAGCAGTACTTC	CASSFRGGSYEQYF
TRBJ2-3	-	TRBV18	-	TGTGCCAGCTCACCAAAGATTCGGGGGGATACGCAGTATTTT	CASSPKIRGDTQYF
TRBJ1-6	-	TRBV13	-	TGTGCCAGCAGCTCAGGAACAGGGACACCCCTCCACTTT	CASSSGTGTPLHF